This TCR beta chain was sequenced during a study of beta chain features in type 1 diabetes. General study points: Still unanswered here is whether HLA type influences TCRB rearrangement. TCRB CDR3s from Type 1 diabetes patients were moderately but significantly shorter in all four CD4+ subsets. Patients with type 1 diabetes carried fewer insertions and had more deletions at their VDJ junctions.

CDR3 length equals 15 residues. V lost 1 base, J lost 6 bases, and 5 bases stayed unmatched. Per germline, CDR1 SGHTA and CDR2 FQGNSA. At least ten counts were recorded for this clone. Antigen specificity is unknown. Every bit of the isolated RNA underwent reverse transcription, so sequencing read expressed TCRB transcripts. Sequenced by immunoSEQ multiplex PCR; TCRdb stores in-frame clones only, minus some. The sample yields some 350,000 clones, about 10% seen once. The gene calls are TRBV7-2 and TRBJ2-2; the match to TRBD2 covers 7 bases. The sample was central memory CD4+ T cells from blood. The TCR comes from a man under 40 with type 1 diabetes. CDR3 bases: TGTGCCAGCAGCTTAGAAGGGAGGGTTGCCGGGGAGCTGTTTTTT. Protein product: CASSLEGRVAGELFF.